The sequence of this T cell receptor (beta chain) was determined in a study of shared clonotypes between healthy human individuals. Study-wide points: Sampling covered blood only; tissue repertoires likely differ.

Replicate sorted-subset PCRs were loaded with around 210 ng DNA, 31,000 or so T cell genomes. Profiling relied on immunoSEQ multiplex PCR, and the TCRdb table lists in-frame clones only, not all of them. The sample records about 1.1 million clones, about 80% being singletons. Of note for this clone: The target antigen is unknown.

There are 15 residues in the CDR3. The V gene end was trimmed by 2 bases and the J gene end by 3 bases; junction bases not matched to a gene: 6. Germline values: CDR1 MDHEN, CDR2 SYDVKM. Sequencing was performed on memory CD4+ T cells from PBMCs. Subset noted: CD45RA-negative fraction. The chain is built from TRBV28 and TRBJ2-5, with TRBD2 identical over 7 bases. The receptor was isolated from a man younger than 30 in good health. Some clones in this sample may be carry-over from other donors' samples. The CDR3 sequence: CASSLGAGVEETQYF. For the CDR3, the DNA is TGTGCCAGCAGTTTAGGGGCGGGAGTGGAAGAGACCCAGTACTTC.